This TCR beta chain is drawn from a study of early T cells in non-severe SARS-CoV-2 infection. CDR3 length: 15 amino acids. Germline V gives CDR1 SGHVS, CDR2 FNYEAQ. V was shortened by 1 base and J by 1 base, with 10 bases between the two germline ends. Tagging with unique molecular identifiers was applied to individual cDNA molecules. MiXCR, applied by TCRdb to the 5' RACE reads, yields one record per CDR3 protein. This table holds fewer than 65,000 distinct CDR3 sequences, about 12% found once. Many counts were recorded for this clonotype. The TCR comes from an adult who was a healthcare worker with PCR-confirmed SARS-CoV-2 infection or an uninfected control (not recorded which). The sample consisted of whole blood. The V and J genes are TRBV7-6 and TRBJ2-5; a possible D gene is TRBD2 (6 bases). CDR3 sequence (DNA): TGTGCCAGCAGCTTAGTCGGAGGGAGCCAAGAGACCCAGTACTTC. Its protein product is CASSLVGGSQETQYF.